Listed here are 19 T cell receptor beta chains from one sample, sequenced in a study of post-analysis software for immune sequencing data. Regarding the study as a whole: Comparison of patients with controls showed four or five TRBV segments more frequent in patients, TRBV5-6, TRBV5-1 and TRBV20-1 among them.

These receptors' antigens are unknown. Carried by the TCR beta cDNA libraries were unique molecular identifiers. One entry per CDR3 protein results from TCRdb running MiXCR on the PCR reads. The table includes roughly 800,000 distinct CDR3 sequences, roughly 30% detected once. Sequencing was done on a sample of blood. These receptors came from a girl aged 10 to 17 with multiple sclerosis.

The chain links TRBV29-1 to TRBJ1-1, with D tentatively TRBD1 (5 bases). Looked up from germline, CDR1 is SQVTM and CDR2 is ANQGSEA. This CDR3 contains 15 residues. The germline V and J ends were trimmed by 1 base and 7 bases, with 19 bases remaining between them. The CDR3 nucleotides read TGCAGCGTTGAAGTGCTAGGCAAGGGGCTGAGTGAAGCTTTCTTT. Encoded protein: CSVEVLGKGLSEAFF.

This chain's CDR3 is CASSPDRRSSEQYF. The CDR3 coding sequence is TGTGCCAGCAGCCCCGACAGGCGATCGTCCGAGCAGTACTTC. The gene calls are TRBV7-9 and TRBJ2-7, with a tentative D call TRBD1 (6 bases). Trimming stripped 5 bases from V and 6 bases from J, with 17 bases between. Germline CDR1 SEHNR, CDR2 FQNEAQ (reference sequence). The CDR3 runs to 14 residues.

The chain carries TRBV12-3 or TRBV12-4 and TRBJ2-1; TRBD2 matches 7 bases. CDR3 length: 13 amino acids. The ends lost 7 bases at V and 5 bases at J; junction bases unmatched: 5. DNA for the CDR3: TGTGCCAGCAAATTTGGGGGGGACAATGAGCAGTTCTTC. Translated: CASKFGGDNEQFF.

The chain is built from TRBV29-1 and TRBJ2-3, with D perhaps TRBD2 (6 bases). Trimming removed 3 bases at V and 2 bases at J, with 21 bases between. CDR1 SQVTM and CDR2 ANQGSEA come from the germline V gene. This CDR3 contains 17 residues. The CDR3 sequence is CSVDKAPGGGTTDTQYF. The CDR3 DNA sequence: TGCAGCGTTGATAAGGCCCCGGGTGGGGGGACCACAGATACGCAGTATTTT.

This clonotype was seen a few times. The chain joins TRBV29-1 to TRBJ1-2; TRBD1 is a possible D gene (5 bases). The CDR3 is made up of 16 amino acids. Trimming pared 7 bases from V and 6 bases from J, leaving 27 bases between. Per the germline V gene, CDR1 is SQVTM and CDR2 is ANQGSEA. The CDR3 DNA sequence: TGCAGCGCCTTGGCTTGGGAACCAGGGTGGGCTGATGGCTACACCTTC. Translation: CSALAWEPGWADGYTF.

This clonotype was counted a few times. The chain employs TRBV10-3 and TRBJ2-5; possible D gene TRBD2, 5 bases. Germline CDR1 ENHRY, CDR2 SYGVKD. CDR3 length: 12 residues. Trimming took 10 bases from V and 7 from J, leaving 16 bases between them. CDR3 in amino acids: CATQDHRGTQYF. The CDR3 DNA reads TGTGCCACCCAGGACCACCGGGGGACCCAGTACTTC.

The chain recombines TRBV28 with TRBJ2-1; D gene ambiguous. The CDR3 runs to 12 residues. V was trimmed by 8 bases and J by 4 bases, leaving 9 bases between them. Germline-derived CDR1 and CDR2 are MDHEN and SYDVKM. CDR3 protein: CASARRYNEQFF. CDR3 bases: TGTGCCAGCGCCCGGCGGTACAATGAGCAGTTCTTC. The full variable domain, its missing parts supplied by reference TRBV28 and TRBJ2-1, is DVKVTQSSRYLVKRTGEKVFLECVQDMDHENMFWYRQDPGLGLRLIYFSYDVKMKEKGDIPEGYSVSREKKERFSLILESASTNQTSMYLCASARRYNEQFFGPGTRLTVL.

This clonotype was observed a few times. This chain joins TRBV5-1 and TRBJ1-1; D is undetermined. Germline assignment: CDR1 SGHRS and CDR2 YFSETQ. The CDR3 consists of 12 residues. V gave up 0 bases and J gave up 8 bases, with 8 bases separating them. The CDR3 here is CASSLVKEEAFF. The CDR3 bases are TGCGCCAGCAGCTTGGTAAAGGAGGAAGCTTTCTTT.

This clonotype was seen a handful of times. The V and J genes are TRBV7-2 and TRBJ2-7, with TRBD2 matching 11 bases. The CDR3 covers 15 residues. After removal of 6 bases from V and 3 bases from J, the junction contained 7 bases not matched to a gene. Germline loops: CDR1 SGHTA, CDR2 FQGNSA. The DNA for the CDR3 is TGTGCCAGCAGGTCTACTAGCGGGAGAGGCTACGAGCAGTACTTC. Residues: CASRSTSGRGYEQYF.

This sequence joins TRBV12-3 or TRBV12-4 and TRBJ2-5; 7 nucleotides agree with TRBD1. The CDR3 contains 14 residues. Unmatched junction bases numbered 8, after V lost 8 bases and J lost 2 bases. The DNA of the CDR3 is TGTGCCAGCGGAAGGGCACAGGGGCAAGAGACCCAGTACTTC. It yields the protein CASGRAQGQETQYF.

Details on this clonotype: A much larger clonotype is one base distant, so this may be a read error. CDR3 loop: CSAGVPAGEGEQYF. The CDR3 DNA is TGCAGTGCTGGAGTCCCAGCGGGAGAGGGCGAGCAGTACTTC. V is TRBV20-1 and J is TRBJ2-7; 8 bases map to TRBD2. CDR1 is DFQATT and CDR2 is SNEGSKA in the germline V gene (reference sequence). V was clipped by 5 bases and J by 6 bases; unmatched bases: 12. The CDR3 length is 14 residues.

In its sample, this clonotype was seen many times. The chain has TRBV28 and TRBJ2-4, with D possibly matching TRBD2 (5 bases). Trimming removed 8 bases at V and 7 bases at J, with 9 bases between. Per germline, CDR1 MDHEN and CDR2 SYDVKM. The CDR3 sequence is 11 residues long. Here the CDR3 DNA reads TGTGCCAGCGGGGAGAGGAACATTCAGTACTTC. This sequence encodes CASGERNIQYF.

The CDR3 protein is CASSWRENRGGRSKNIQYF. Here the CDR3 DNA reads TGCGCCAGCAGCTGGAGGGAAAACAGGGGGGGAAGATCCAAAAACATTCAGTACTTC. The V and J genes are TRBV5-1 and TRBJ2-4; maybe TRBD1 (8 bases). Germline CDR1 reads SGHRS; CDR2 reads YFSETQ. V was cut by 3 bases and J by 2 bases, with 24 bases left in between. The length of the CDR3 is 19 residues.

This clonotype was seen a handful of times. The rearrangement links TRBV5-1 to TRBJ1-6, with 7 bases that match TRBD1. The germline gives CDR1 SGHRS, CDR2 YFSETQ. The CDR3 extends over 17 amino acids. V gave up 0 bases and J gave up 0 bases; unmatched junction bases: 3. CDR3 bases: TGCGCCAGCAGCTTGGTCGGGACAGCCTCCTATAATTCACCCCTCCACTTT. Translated, it gives CASSLVGTASYNSPLHF. The full variable domain, rest sourced from reference TRBV5-1 and TRBJ1-6, is KAGVTQTPRYLIKTRGQQVTLSCSPISGHRSVSWYQQTPGQGLQFLFEYFSETQRNKGNFPGRFSGRQFSNSRSEMNVSTLELGDSALYLCASSLVGTASYNSPLHFGNGTRLTVT.

This clonotype was seen a handful of times. In DNA form, the CDR3 reads TGCGCCAGCAATCCGTCCGGGAGCTCCTATAATTCACCCCTCCACTTT. Protein sequence: CASNPSGSSYNSPLHF. The chain employs TRBV5-1 and TRBJ1-6; D call uncertain. Germline lookup yields CDR1 SGHRS and CDR2 YFSETQ. V lost 6 bases and J lost 0, with 13 bases in between. This CDR3 comprises 16 residues.

The genes are TRBV20-1 and TRBJ2-1, with D possibly matching TRBD2 (5 bases). Germline CDR1 reads DFQATT; CDR2 reads SNEGSKA (reference sequence). The CDR3 has 13 amino acids. V was cut by 6 bases and J by 2 bases, with 11 bases left in between. The DNA of the CDR3 is TGCAGTGCCGTGGGCGGGCCCTACAATGAGCAGTTCTTC. As protein: CSAVGGPYNEQFF.

CDR3 amino acids: CSVRQGVTGELFF. CDR3 nucleotides: TGCAGCGTCCGACAGGGTGTTACCGGGGAGCTGTTTTTT. The chain links TRBV29-1 to TRBJ2-2; 7 bases agree with TRBD1. Germline V CDR1 and CDR2: SQVTM, ANQGSEA. V was pared by 6 bases and J by 5 bases, with 6 bases of the junction left unmatched. The CDR3 sequence is 13 residues long.

This clonotype was observed at least ten times. This rearrangement joins TRBV5-6 to TRBJ2-7, with D perhaps matching TRBD1 (6 bases). The length of the CDR3 is 14 residues. The germline V gene encodes CDR1 SGHDT and CDR2 YYEEEE. V was trimmed by 4 bases and J by 4 bases, leaving 15 bases between them. Here the CDR3 DNA reads TGTGCCAGCAGCCCAACAGGGATCCCGTACGAGCAGTACTTC. Its translation is CASSPTGIPYEQYF.

The chain has TRBV5-1 and TRBJ1-5, with D possibly being TRBD1 (5 bases). V gave up 5 bases and J gave up 4 bases, with 16 bases separating them. Germline values: CDR1 SGHRS, CDR2 YFSETQ. The CDR3 loop spans 15 amino acids. The CDR3 DNA reads as TGCGCCAGCAGACTAACGGCAGGGCCAAATCAGCCCCAGCATTTT. It encodes CASRLTAGPNQPQHF.